This TCR beta chain was identified during a study of blood T cell repertoires in COVID-19. Overall study context: Donors in the United States, Italy and Spain gave samples during acute or convalescent COVID-19.

Followed longitudinally, the Seattle patients had been enrolled during active infection. TCRdb keeps only in-frame clones here, not all; method: immunoSEQ multiplex PCR. The data show fewer than 450,000 clones, with about 90% seen just once and 5.5% to 7.5% held by the top ten. The CDR3 has 15 residues. The trim removed 6 bases at V and 3 bases at J, leaving 10 bases unmatched. CDR1 is SGHDT and CDR2 is YYEEEE in the germline V gene. The receptor comes from a woman aged 70-85 years with COVID-19, enrolled during active disease. The sample taken for sequencing was peripheral blood. The chain recombines TRBV5-6 with TRBJ2-7; 9 nucleotides align to TRBD1. The chain's CDR3 is CASTAGTGSIYEQYF. The CDR3 DNA is TGTGCCAGCACAGCCGGGACAGGGTCCATCTACGAGCAGTACTTC.